A single sample gave rise to the 9 T cell receptor beta chains below, sequenced in a study of CD8 T cells in ankylosing spondylitis. Whole-study results and caveats: Apparently characteristic of ankylosing spondylitis blood was a TCR beta motif (eight highly homologous variants).

Their antigens are not known. TCRdb called the 5' RACE reads again in MiXCR, with one record for every CDR3 protein. The data hold around 450,000 distinct CDR3 sequences, with roughly a quarter observed a single time. The sequenced sample consisted of blood, either unsorted or a sorted T cell fraction (not recorded which). The receptors come from a male donor with ankylosing spondylitis.

This chain uses TRBV24-1 with TRBJ1-2; D may be TRBD1 (5 bases). Trimming removed 5 bases from V and 7 bases from J, with 10 bases in between. Germline V gene sequence: CDR1 KGHDR, CDR2 SFDVKD. This CDR3 comprises 12 residues. CDR3 amino acids: CATSGPGRGYTF. For the CDR3, the DNA is TGTGCCACCAGTGGTCCGGGGCGTGGCTACACCTTC.

The table lists this clonotype with many counts. This chain joins TRBV3-1 and TRBJ1-1; weak D call: TRBD1 (5 bases). From germline, CDR1 is LGHDT and CDR2 YNNKEL (reference sequence). V lost 3 bases and J 4 bases, leaving 9 bases between the germline ends. The CDR3 covers 13 residues. CDR3 region: CASSQGGATEAFF. The CDR3 DNA sequence: TGTGCCAGCAGCCAGGGGGGTGCCACTGAAGCTTTCTTT. The full variable domain, its missing parts supplied by reference TRBV3-1 and TRBJ1-1, is DTAVSQTPKYLVTQMGNDKSIKCEQNLGHDTMYWYKQDSKKFLKIMFSYNNKELIINETVPNRFSPKSPDKAHLNLHINSLELGDSAVYFCASSQGGATEAFFGQGTRLTVV.

The chain employs TRBV6-5 and TRBJ1-5; 10 bases line up with TRBD1. The CDR3 spans 15 residues. V gave up 2 bases and J gave up 5 bases; unmatched junction bases: 3. CDR1 and CDR2 (germline): MNHEY, SVGAGI. The DNA for the CDR3 is TGTGCCAGCAGTTACGCCGGGACAGGGGATCAGCCCCAGCATTTT. It specifies CASSYAGTGDQPQHF.

This clonotype was detected only a few times. The rearrangement joins TRBV7-2 to TRBJ1-6; 7 nucleotides match TRBD1. The germline CDR1 and CDR2 sequences are SGHTA and FQGNSA. Losses at the gene ends were 4 bases for V and 9 bases for J; bases not matched to a gene: 6. This CDR3 region has 14 residues. CDR3 residues: CASSSRQGGSPLHF. CDR3 DNA: TGTGCCAGCAGCTCCCGACAGGGAGGTTCACCCCTCCACTTT.

V and J are TRBV5-1 and TRBJ2-5, with D possibly being TRBD1 (5 bases). The V gene lost 0 bases and the J gene lost 5 bases, with 11 bases spanning the gap. CDR1 and CDR2 (germline): SGHRS, YFSETQ. The CDR3 has 14 residues. In DNA, the CDR3 is TGCGCCAGCAGCTTGGTAGTGGGGCAGGAGACCCAGTACTTC. Its translation is CASSLVVGQETQYF.

The chain is built from TRBV7-9 and TRBJ1-6; D gene unclear. In germline, CDR1 is SEHNR, CDR2 FQNEAQ (reference sequence). Trimming cost V 5 bases and J 10 bases, with 18 bases left between them. CDR3 size: 15 residues. The CDR3, as DNA: TGTGCCAGCAGCCCTGATGGGGTGAGAGGGTCACCCCTCCACTTT. This codes for CASSPDGVRGSPLHF. Using reference TRBV7-9 and TRBJ1-6 for the parts outside the CDR3, the full variable domain is DTGVSQNPRHKITKRGQNVTFRCDPISEHNRLYWYRQTLGQGPEFLTYFQNEAQLEKSRLLSDRFSAERPKGSFSTLEIQRTEQGDSAMYLCASSPDGVRGSPLHFGNGTRLTVT.

Only a few counts were recorded for this clonotype. At one boundary the junction diverges from the germline segment, which might be a read error. The V call is TRBV5-1, the J call TRBJ2-1; D remains ambiguous. Germline V gene lookup returns CDR1 SGHRS and CDR2 YFSETQ. The CDR3 consists of 13 residues. CDR3 amino acids: CASSFGENNEQFF. The CDR3 DNA is TGTGCCAGCAGCTTTGGGGAAAACAATGAGCAGTTCTTC.

The J gene is TRBJ2-2, the V gene TRBV20-1, with 7 bases aligning to TRBD2. Germline-derived CDR1 and CDR2 are DFQATT and SNEGSKA (reference sequence). The CDR3 runs to 15 residues. V was pared by 3 bases and J by 0 bases, with 4 bases of the junction left unmatched. The CDR3 loop reads CSASPTSSNTGELFF. The CDR3 DNA sequence: TGCAGTGCTAGCCCGACTAGCTCGAACACCGGGGAGCTGTTTTTT.

The chain is built from TRBV20-1 and TRBJ1-2, with D perhaps TRBD1 (5 bases). Germline V gives CDR1 DFQATT, CDR2 SNEGSKA (reference sequence). This CDR3 has 15 amino acids. The germline V and J ends were trimmed by 1 base and 5 bases, with 17 bases remaining between them. For the CDR3, the DNA is TGCAGTGCTAGAGGCTCCCACGGCGGGGGTTATGGCTACACCTTC. Amino acids: CSARGSHGGGYGYTF.